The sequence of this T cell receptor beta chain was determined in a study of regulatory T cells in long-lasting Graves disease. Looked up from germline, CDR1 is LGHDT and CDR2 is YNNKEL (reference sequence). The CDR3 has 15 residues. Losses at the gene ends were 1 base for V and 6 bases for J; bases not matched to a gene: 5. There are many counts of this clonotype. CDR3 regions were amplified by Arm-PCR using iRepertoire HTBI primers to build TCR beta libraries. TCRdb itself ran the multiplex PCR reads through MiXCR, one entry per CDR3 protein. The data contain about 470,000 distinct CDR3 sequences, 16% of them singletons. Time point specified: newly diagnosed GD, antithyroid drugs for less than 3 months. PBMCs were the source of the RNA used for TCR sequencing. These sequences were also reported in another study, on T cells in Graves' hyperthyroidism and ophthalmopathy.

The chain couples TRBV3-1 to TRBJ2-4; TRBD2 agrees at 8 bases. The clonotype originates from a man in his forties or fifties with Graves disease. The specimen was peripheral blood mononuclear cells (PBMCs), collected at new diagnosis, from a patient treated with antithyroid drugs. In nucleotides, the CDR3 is TGTGCCAGCAGCCAAGCAACCGGGACTAGAAACATTCAGTACTTC. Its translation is CASSQATGTRNIQYF.